The present entry profiles one T cell receptor beta chain with its context. Antigen: not known. TCRdb's copy holds only in-frame clones and misses some; the assay was immunoSEQ multiplex PCR. The sample shows more than 20,000 clones, 76% of them seen only once. The data are from a study of CD4 T cells in relation to SARS-CoV-2 and coronaviruses. As for the study in general: PBMCs were cultured with antigen for over 8 days before TCR beta sequencing. Study-level points and caveats: In approximately 71% of donors, memory CD4+ clonotypes crossrecognized SARS-CoV-2 and at least one common cold coronavirus spike.

The germline gives CDR1 MNHEY, CDR2 SVGAGI. The CDR3 is made up of 14 amino acids. V lost 6 bases, J lost 4 bases, and 6 bases stayed unmatched. CD4+ T cells from unexposed donors were obtained before the COVID-19 pandemic (2011-2018). The cells were cultured for around ten days before CD4+ T cells were isolated. The V gene is TRBV6-5, the J gene TRBJ2-5, with 9 bases aligning to TRBD1. Sequencing was done on a sample of CD4+ T cells from PBMCs, cultured in vitro. The source is a human donor in good health. The CDR3, as DNA: TGTGCCAGCAGGGGAGGGACAGGGAGAGAGACCCAGTACTTC. It specifies CASRGGTGRETQYF.